One T cell receptor (beta chain) is described in this entry. This sample is drawn from a study of OX40 agonist ivuxolimab in advanced cancers. The protocol was immunoSEQ multiplex PCR, while the TCRdb copy is restricted to in-frame clones and leaves out a portion. Of approximately 81,000 clones detected, roughly 80% appear once; the ten largest clones hold around 4.2%. The sequences come from CD4+ or CD8+ T cells sorted from blood, collected in a trial of the OX40 agonist ivuxolimab. The TCR originated in an adult with an advanced solid tumor such as melanoma, head and neck, liver or kidney cancer.

The CDR3 is CASSVRAGGLEGEQYF. CDR3 nucleotides: TGTGCCAGCAGCGTACGAGCGGGGGGGCTCGAGGGCGAGCAGTACTTC. V is TRBV9 and J is TRBJ2-7; 10 positions match TRBD2. The CDR3 loop spans 16 amino acids. The germline CDR1 and CDR2 sequences are SGDLS and YYNGEE. V shed 1 base and J 6 bases; nucleotides not matched to a gene: 10.